This T cell receptor (beta chain) was identified in a study of shared clonotypes between healthy human individuals. Naive-designated CD8 cells lacked CD45RO, were positively enriched for CCR7, and omitted terminally differentiated effector memory CD45RA+ cells. Clones were read by immunoSEQ multiplex PCR, and TCRdb kept only the in-frame ones, dropping some. The repertoire holds about 2.1 million clones, 93% seen once, with around 1.7% in the top ten. This TCR derives from a man younger than 35 in good health. Some clones in this sample may be carry-over from other donors' samples. Sequenced material: naive CD8+ T cells from PBMCs.

The CDR3, as DNA: TGTGCCAGCAGCGTAGGTGGGACACGAGATAACTATGGCTACACCTTC. Translated: CASSVGGTRDNYGYTF. The chain combines TRBV9 with TRBJ1-2; tentatively, D is TRBD1 (6 bases). Deletions cut 0 bases from V and 1 base from J, with 13 bases between. Germline CDR1 is SGDLS and CDR2 is YYNGEE. The CDR3 contains 16 residues. Combining the CDR3 with reference TRBV9 and TRBJ1-2 gives the whole variable domain DSGVTQTPKHLITATGQRVTLRCSPRSGDLSVYWYQQSLDQGLQFLIQYYNGEERAKGNILERFSAQQFPDLHSELNLSSLELGDSALYFCASSVGGTRDNYGYTFGSGTRLTVV.